These 6 T cell receptor beta chains share one sample of origin, sequenced in a study of T cell responses to AZD1222 COVID-19 vaccine (dated by TCRdb to the early 2020s). The time point label corresponds to: baseline before first vaccination. The sample's treatment or condition label is to be understood as: meningococcal conjugate vaccine given as trial control. Libraries were prepared through the immunoSEQ multiplex PCR assay. TCRdb took over this immuneACCESS table, retaining in-frame rearrangements with V and J assigned. Such tables are incomplete; in checked studies, under half of the missing clones stem from an unresolved V gene, and the remainder is unexplained. This sample is represented by 150,000 to 170,000 clones; about nine tenths of them were singletons. Clones ranked in the top ten supply 5% to 6% of the sample. Specimen: peripheral blood, collected on day 0 of MenACWY control vaccination. These receptors were obtained from an adult in good health.

The genes are TRBV28 and TRBJ1-3; D remains unclear. The CDR3 length is 14 residues. Trimming pared 2 bases from V and 0 bases from J, leaving 5 bases between. The germline CDR1 and CDR2 sequences are MDHEN and SYDVKM. CDR3 amino acids: CASSLTISGNTIYF. CDR3 coding DNA: TGTGCCAGCAGTTTAACGATCTCTGGAAACACCATATATTTT.

J is TRBJ1-6 and V is TRBV9; D remains ambiguous. CDR1 and CDR2 (germline): SGDLS, YYNGEE. The V gene lost 1 base and the J gene lost 7 bases, with 6 bases spanning the gap. The CDR3 runs 13 residues. CDR3 in DNA: TGTGCCAGCAGCGTAAAAGGGAATTCACCCCTCCACTTT. Translating gives CASSVKGNSPLHF.

A remark on this clone: Other nucleotide sequences from this sample produce the same CDR3. V usage is TRBV5-1 and J usage is TRBJ2-7, with a possible D match to TRBD1 (7 bases). V lost 2 bases and J 4 bases, leaving 13 bases between the germline ends. The CDR3 runs to 14 residues. Germline V gene sequence: CDR1 SGHRS, CDR2 YFSETQ. The CDR3 bases are TGCGCCAGCAGCTTAGGAGGGGGCGGGTACGAGCAGTACGTC. Translation gives CASSLGGGGYEQYV.

This chain connects TRBV6-5 to TRBJ1-5; D remains unclear. This CDR3 has 11 residues. CDR1 and CDR2 from the germline V gene are MNHEY and SVGAGI. With 4 bases removed from V and 6 bases from J, the gap between germline ends came to 4 bases. The CDR3 nucleotides read TGTGCCAGCAGTTTTACTCAGCCCCAGCATTTT. This gives the protein CASSFTQPQHF.

The rearrangement uses TRBV30 and TRBJ2-7; 7 nucleotides agree with TRBD2. Germline CDR1 reads GTSNPN; CDR2 reads SVGIG (reference sequence). The trim removed 3 bases at V and 11 bases at J, leaving 13 bases unmatched. CDR3 length: 13 amino acids. CDR3: CAWSLGSLGREYF. The CDR3 DNA reads as TGTGCCTGGAGCCTAGGATCCCTAGGGAGGGAGTACTTC.

The chain uses TRBV9 and TRBJ2-3; 9 bases match TRBD1. Germline trimming cut 5 bases from V and 3 bases from J; bases unmatched to any gene: 7. The CDR3 contains 15 residues. The germline V gene has CDR1 SGDLS and CDR2 YYNGEE. For the CDR3, the DNA is TGTGCCAGCAGTGATATACAGGGGGCAACAGATACGCAGTATTTT. Protein product: CASSDIQGATDTQYF. Together with reference TRBV9 and TRBJ2-3, the CDR3 gives the full variable domain: DSGVTQTPKHLITATGQRVTLRCSPRSGDLSVYWYQQSLDQGLQFLIQYYNGEERAKGNILERFSAQQFPDLHSELNLSSLELGDSALYFCASSDIQGATDTQYFGPGTRLTVL.